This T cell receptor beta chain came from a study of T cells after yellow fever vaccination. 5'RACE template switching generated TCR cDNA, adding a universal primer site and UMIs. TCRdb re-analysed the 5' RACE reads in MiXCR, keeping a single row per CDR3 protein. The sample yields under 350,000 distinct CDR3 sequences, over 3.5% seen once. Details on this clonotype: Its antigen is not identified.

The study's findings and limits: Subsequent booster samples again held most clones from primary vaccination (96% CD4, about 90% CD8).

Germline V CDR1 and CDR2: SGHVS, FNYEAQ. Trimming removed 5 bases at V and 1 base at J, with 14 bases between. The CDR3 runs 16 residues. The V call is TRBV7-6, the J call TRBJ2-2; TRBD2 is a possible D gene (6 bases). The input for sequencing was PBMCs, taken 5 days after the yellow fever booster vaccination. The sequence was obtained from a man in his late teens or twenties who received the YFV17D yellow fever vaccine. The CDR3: CASSQGPAGNTGELFF. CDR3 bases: TGTGCCAGCAGCCAAGGCCCAGCGGGGAACACCGGGGAGCTGTTTTTT.